The 26 T cell receptor beta chains given below trace back to one sample, sequenced in a study of T cells after somatic rescue of genetic block. This table comes from immunoSEQ multiplex PCR, and its TCRdb copy is limited to in-frame clones, with some not included. The table records 110,000 or so clones, about 90% of them present only once. The sample consisted of peripheral blood mononuclear cells (PBMCs). These TCRs come from a woman between 18 and 30 years old.

V usage is TRBV4-1 and J usage is TRBJ2-2; D not certain. The CDR3 runs to 16 residues. Per the germline V gene, CDR1 is MGHRA and CDR2 is YSYEKL. V was cut by 1 base and J by 4 bases, with 13 bases left in between. The CDR3 DNA reads TGCGCCAGCAGCCAAGTCGATCTAGTTGCCACCGGGGAGCTGTTTTTT. Residues: CASSQVDLVATGELFF.

J is TRBJ1-2 and V is TRBV21-1; the listed D gene, TRBD1, was not tested against the DNA. TRBV21-1 has pseudogene status. This CDR3 region has 15 residues. CDR3 nucleotides: TGTGCCAGCAGCAAACTGGGGACAGGAGGGTATGGCTACACCTTC. This sequence encodes CASSKLGTGGYGYTF.

The chain couples TRBV5-4 to TRBJ1-4, with 9 nucleotides matching TRBD1. J gave up 3 bases and V 7 bases, and 13 bases lay outside the gene matches. Germline loops: CDR1 SGHNT, CDR2 YYREEE (reference sequence). CDR3 length: 17 residues. The CDR3 here is CASRQGGQGAPNEKLFF. Written as DNA, the CDR3 is TGTGCCAGCCGCCAAGGGGGACAGGGAGCTCCTAATGAAAAACTGTTTTTT.

This clone was observed a handful of times. The chain links TRBV30 to TRBJ1-4, with 11 bases matching TRBD1. V gave up 2 bases and J gave up 6 bases; unmatched junction bases: 5. The V gene's germline CDR1 is GTSNPN and CDR2 SVGIG (reference sequence). The CDR3 is 15 amino acids. DNA of the CDR3: TGTGCCTGGAGTCTCGGGACAGGGGGAGATGAAAAACTGTTTTTT. This codes for CAWSLGTGGDEKLFF.

This chain joins TRBV19 and TRBJ1-6; D ambiguous. The V end was cut by 3 bases, the J end by 7 bases, with 16 bases between. Germline CDR1 reads LNHDA; CDR2 reads SQIVND (reference sequence). The CDR3 has 16 residues. In DNA form, the CDR3 reads TGTGCCAGTAGTATTAGCAGGCCCTCCTCCAATTCACCCCTCCACTTT. This gives the protein CASSISRPSSNSPLHF.

V is TRBV4-3 and J is TRBJ1-6, with unresolved D. The CDR3 is 17 residues long. With 2 bases removed from V and 9 bases from J, the gap between germline ends came to 20 bases. Germline-derived CDR1 and CDR2 are LGHNA and YSLEER. The CDR3 loop reads CASSQNELGSLGSPLHF. The CDR3 DNA reads as TGCGCCAGCAGCCAAAACGAGTTGGGTTCCCTAGGTTCACCCCTCCACTTT.

This chain joins TRBV5-4 and TRBJ1-4; TRBD1 matches at 9 bases. Germline V gene data show CDR1 as SGHNT and CDR2 as YYREEE (reference sequence). The ends lost 0 bases at V and 7 bases at J; junction bases unmatched: 4. This CDR3 spans 15 amino acids. The CDR3 DNA is TGTGCCAGCAGCTTGGGGACAGGGGTCGGTGAAAAACTGTTTTTT. This encodes CASSLGTGVGEKLFF. Together with reference TRBV5-4 and TRBJ1-4, the CDR3 gives the full variable domain: ETGVTQSPTHLIKTRGQQVTLRCSSQSGHNTVSWYQQALGQGPQFIFQYYREEENGRGNFPPRFSGLQFPNYSSELNVNALELDDSALYLCASSLGTGVGEKLFFGSGTQLSVL.

The chain combines TRBV13 with TRBJ2-2; D is ambiguous. The CDR3 runs to 11 residues. Trimming pared 10 bases from V and 2 bases from J, leaving 5 bases between. CDR1 is PRHDT, CDR2 FYEKMQ, per germline (reference sequence). This chain's CDR3 is CATTNTGELFF. The CDR3 coding sequence is TGTGCCACCACTAACACCGGGGAGCTGTTTTTT. Using reference TRBV13 and TRBJ2-2 for the parts outside the CDR3, the full variable domain is AAGVIQSPRHLIKEKRETATLKCYPIPRHDTVYWYQQGPGQDPQFLISFYEKMQSDKGSIPDRFSAQQFSDYHSELNMSSLELGDSALYFCATTNTGELFFGEGSRLTVL.

This clone was seen only once. V and J are TRBV19 and TRBJ2-4; 9 bases fit TRBD1. Looked up from germline, CDR1 is LNHDA and CDR2 is SQIVND (reference sequence). With V trimmed by 3 bases and J by 2 bases, 14 bases remained unmatched. The CDR3 sequence is 19 residues long. The DNA for the CDR3 is TGTGCCAGTAGTATTAGGGACAGGGTTGTCCGCGCTTCCAAAAACATTCAGTACTTC. This gives the protein CASSIRDRVVRASKNIQYF.

The V call is TRBV5-4, the J call TRBJ2-5; D is ambiguous. V lost 6 bases and J lost 7, with 10 bases in between. Germline CDR1 reads SGHNT; CDR2 reads YYREEE (reference sequence). The CDR3 totals 11 residues. The DNA for the CDR3 is TGTGCCAGCATGGGAAAGACGACCCAGTACTTC. It is translated as CASMGKTTQYF.

With regard to this clone: Sequence at one end of the junction differs from germline and may be a read error. This chain joins TRBV5-5 and TRBJ1-3; D is unclear. CDR1 and CDR2 from the germline V gene are SGHKS and YYEKEE (reference sequence). The CDR3 loop spans 14 amino acids. The DNA for the CDR3 is TGTGCCAGCACCTTGGACGACTCTGGAAACACCATATATTTT. This encodes CASTLDDSGNTIYF.

V is TRBV6-5 and J is TRBJ2-1; D gene ambiguous. Trimming stripped 6 bases from V and 6 bases from J, with 6 bases between. The CDR3 loop spans 11 amino acids. CDR1 and CDR2 from the germline V gene are MNHEY and SVGAGI. CDR3 residues: CASRSVNEQFF. CDR3 coding DNA: TGTGCCAGCAGATCCGTCAATGAGCAGTTCTTC.

This clone was recorded only once. The V call is TRBV29-1, the J call TRBJ1-4, with 9 bases aligning to TRBD1. Losses at the gene ends were 4 bases for V and 7 bases for J; bases not matched to a gene: 10. The CDR3 sequence is 15 residues long. Germline CDR1 SQVTM, CDR2 ANQGSEA. The CDR3 spells CSVGAQGAQSEKLFF. The CDR3 nucleotides are TGCAGCGTTGGGGCACAGGGGGCACAAAGTGAAAAACTGTTTTTT.

The V call is TRBV27, the J call TRBJ2-7, with a weak D call TRBD2 (6 bases). Germline values: CDR1 MNHEY, CDR2 SMNVEV (reference sequence). Trimming removed 4 bases from V and 1 base from J, with 23 bases in between. The CDR3 has 18 residues. The CDR3 nucleotides are TGTGCCAGCAGTTGGGGGGTCCCCTCAGGGACTCTTTCCTACGAGCAGTACTTC. It specifies CASSWGVPSGTLSYEQYF.

Concerning this clone itself: At one end, the junction sequence differs from germline, possibly due to a read error. This chain uses TRBV4-3 with TRBJ2-1; D possibly corresponds to TRBD1 (5 bases). Germline V gene data show CDR1 as LGHNA and CDR2 as YSLEER. The CDR3 runs to 15 residues. The CDR3, as DNA: TGCGCCAGCAGCCAAGATAGGGGCTCCTACGATGAGCAGTTCTTC. Translation: CASSQDRGSYDEQFF.

The chain employs TRBV5-6 and TRBJ1-2; 8 bases line up with TRBD1. The CDR3 length is 16 residues. Germline-derived CDR1 and CDR2 are SGHDT and YYEEEE. Germline trimming cut 4 bases from V and 0 bases from J; bases unmatched to any gene: 8. The CDR3 sequence: CASSLDRASPNYGYTF. The CDR3 DNA follows: TGTGCCAGCAGCCTGGACAGGGCCTCACCTAACTATGGCTACACCTTC.

V gene TRBV5-1 combines with J gene TRBJ2-1, with TRBD2 matching over 12 bases. The CDR3 sequence is 17 residues long. V lost 1 base to trimming and J lost 8 bases; unmatched junction nucleotides: 10. Per germline, CDR1 SGHRS and CDR2 YFSETQ. In DNA, the CDR3 is TGCGCCAGCAGCTTGTCGGCTAGCGGGGGGGCTAACGATGAGCAGTTCTTC. Residues: CASSLSASGGANDEQFF. The whole variable domain, filled in from reference TRBV5-1 and TRBJ2-1, reads KAGVTQTPRYLIKTRGQQVTLSCSPISGHRSVSWYQQTPGQGLQFLFEYFSETQRNKGNFPGRFSGRQFSNSRSEMNVSTLELGDSALYLCASSLSASGGANDEQFFGPGTRLTVL.

The chain links TRBV6-1 to TRBJ2-2; D uncertain. From germline, CDR1 is MNHNS and CDR2 SASEGT. The CDR3 loop spans 16 amino acids. The V gene lost 0 bases and the J gene lost 9 bases, with 17 bases spanning the gap. Here the CDR3 DNA reads TGTGCCAGCAGTGAAGCGGCTCCCTTCAATGGCCGGGAGCTGTTTTTT. As protein: CASSEAAPFNGRELFF.

V is TRBV9 and J is TRBJ2-7; the D gene is possibly TRBD2 (6 bases). CDR3 size: 14 residues. Trimming pared 4 bases from V and 4 bases from J, leaving 15 bases between. Germline-derived CDR1 and CDR2 are SGDLS and YYNGEE. In DNA, the CDR3 is TGTGCCAGCAGCCCGAGACTAGTTGAATACGAGCAGTACTTC. Its protein is CASSPRLVEYEQYF. The variable domain in full, completed from reference TRBV9 and TRBJ2-7, reads DSGVTQTPKHLITATGQRVTLRCSPRSGDLSVYWYQQSLDQGLQFLIQYYNGEERAKGNILERFSAQQFPDLHSELNLSSLELGDSALYFCASSPRLVEYEQYFGPGTRLTVT.

This sequence joins TRBV28 and TRBJ1-6; D might be TRBD1 (5 bases). With 6 bases removed from V and 2 bases from J, the gap between germline ends came to 11 bases. The CDR3 spans 15 residues. Germline loops: CDR1 MDHEN, CDR2 SYDVKM. CDR3 DNA: TGTGCCAGCAGAGACTACAGGCCCTATAATTCACCCCTCCACTTT. Translated: CASRDYRPYNSPLHF. The full variable domain, rest sourced from reference TRBV28 and TRBJ1-6, is DVKVTQSSRYLVKRTGEKVFLECVQDMDHENMFWYRQDPGLGLRLIYFSYDVKMKEKGDIPEGYSVSREKKERFSLILESASTNQTSMYLCASRDYRPYNSPLHFGNGTRLTVT.

The chain couples TRBV5-1 to TRBJ2-2; 9 nucleotides match TRBD1. The CDR3 runs 16 residues. J gave up 3 bases and V 2 bases, and 5 bases lay outside the gene matches. Germline CDR1 and CDR2: SGHRS and YFSETQ. The CDR3 DNA reads as TGCGCCAGCAGCTTAGGGACAGGGACGTACACCGGGGAGCTGTTTTTT. Protein product: CASSLGTGTYTGELFF. The whole variable domain, filled in from reference TRBV5-1 and TRBJ2-2, reads KAGVTQTPRYLIKTRGQQVTLSCSPISGHRSVSWYQQTPGQGLQFLFEYFSETQRNKGNFPGRFSGRQFSNSRSEMNVSTLELGDSALYLCASSLGTGTYTGELFFGEGSRLTVL.

The rearrangement uses TRBV4-3 and TRBJ1-2; D call uncertain. CDR1 and CDR2 from the germline V gene are LGHNA and YSLEER. CDR3 length: 14 residues. Trimming removed 0 bases from V and 6 bases from J, with 11 bases in between. The CDR3 nucleotides read TGCGCCAGCAGCCAAGAAATGGTGGCGGATGGCTACACCTTC. Translating it yields CASSQEMVADGYTF.

In its sample, this clone was seen once. The chain employs TRBV5-1 and TRBJ2-1; TRBD1 is a possible D gene (5 bases). The germline gives CDR1 SGHRS, CDR2 YFSETQ. Trimming stripped 0 bases from V and 2 bases from J, with 9 bases between. The CDR3 contains 15 residues. The CDR3 DNA sequence: TGCGCCAGCAGCTTGGTAGACAGAACCTACAATGAGCAGTTCTTC. It specifies CASSLVDRTYNEQFF. The variable domain in full, with the rest retrieved from reference TRBV5-1 and TRBJ2-1, is KAGVTQTPRYLIKTRGQQVTLSCSPISGHRSVSWYQQTPGQGLQFLFEYFSETQRNKGNFPGRFSGRQFSNSRSEMNVSTLELGDSALYLCASSLVDRTYNEQFFGPGTRLTVL.

This sequence joins TRBV5-1 and TRBJ2-7; 8 nucleotides line up with TRBD1. This CDR3 comprises 16 residues. CDR1 and CDR2 (germline): SGHRS, YFSETQ. V was clipped by 6 bases and J by 3 bases; unmatched bases: 14. CDR3 bases: TGCGCCAGCACCAGTTCCGGGACAGGAGCCAACTACGAGCAGTACTTC. The encoded protein is CASTSSGTGANYEQYF.

This clone appeared a few times. The J gene is TRBJ1-1, the V gene TRBV29-1; 9 nucleotides agree with TRBD1. This CDR3 region has 13 residues. Germline V gene data show CDR1 as SQVTM and CDR2 as ANQGSEA. The junction had 5 bases not matched to a gene; V was cut back by 6 bases and J by 3 bases. CDR3 sequence: CSVADRGDTEAFF. The DNA for the CDR3 is TGCAGCGTAGCTGACAGGGGGGACACTGAAGCTTTCTTT.

The chain links TRBV19 to TRBJ1-6, with D uncertain. Looked up from germline, CDR1 is LNHDA and CDR2 is SQIVND (reference sequence). The CDR3 sequence is 14 residues long. The ends were cut back, 10 bases at V and 2 bases at J, with 12 bases in the middle. CDR3 nucleotides: TGTGCCACCCTCGACGTTACCTATAATTCACCCCTCCACTTT. Amino acids: CATLDVTYNSPLHF.